These 29 T cell receptor beta chains were all obtained from the same sample, sequenced in a study of T cells in Graves' hyperthyroidism and ophthalmopathy. Regions amplified from RNA transcripts were the TCR beta CDR3 regions. The primer set for the first-round RT-PCR of the TCR CDR3 was HTBI. One entry per CDR3 protein results from TCRdb running MiXCR on the multiplex PCR reads. This table has fewer than 500,000 distinct CDR3 sequences, roughly 14% appearing once. The sequencing sample was made of blood. These receptors were obtained from a man between 18 and 29 years old with Graves' ophthalmopathy.

Only a few counts were recorded for this clonotype. This chain links TRBV19 with TRBJ2-7; 8 bases are shared with TRBD2. This CDR3 has 14 amino acids. Trimming at V came to 6 bases and at J to 2 bases, leaving 6 bases not matched to a gene. Germline V gene sequence: CDR1 LNHDA, CDR2 SQIVND (reference sequence). CDR3 residues: CASRETSGPYEQYF. CDR3 DNA sequence: TGTGCCAGTAGGGAAACTAGCGGCCCCTACGAGCAGTACTTC.

In its sample, this clonotype was seen many times. CDR3 sequence: CASSLGRNYGYTF. The CDR3 bases are TGTGCCAGCAGCTTAGGGCGAAACTATGGCTACACCTTC. The chain employs TRBV7-2 and TRBJ1-2, with D unresolved. The CDR3 totals 13 residues. The V gene lost 1 base and the J gene lost 2 bases, with 5 bases spanning the gap. In germline, CDR1 is SGHTA, CDR2 FQGNSA.

This clonotype was observed at least ten times. J is TRBJ2-7 and V is TRBV11-2, with 7 positions matching TRBD1. Unmatched junction bases numbered 10, after V lost 5 bases and J lost 3 bases. Germline lookup yields CDR1 SGHAT and CDR2 FQNNGV. The CDR3 runs 15 residues. The CDR3 reads CASSRTGDPLYEQYF. The CDR3, as DNA: TGTGCCAGCAGCCGAACAGGGGACCCCCTCTACGAGCAGTACTTC.

The table lists this clonotype with many counts. The junction does not match germline at one end; this may be a read error. DNA of the CDR3: TGTGCCAGCAGCCAAGCCGATTCGTACGAGCAGTACTTC. Encoded protein: CASSQADSYEQYF. The chain uses TRBV4-1 and TRBJ2-7; D remains ambiguous. The V gene's germline CDR1 is MGHRA and CDR2 YSYEKL. The CDR3 has 13 residues.

This clonotype was counted many times. This rearrangement joins TRBV7-3 to TRBJ2-3; tentative D call: TRBD2 (6 bases). The CDR3 covers 14 residues. V lost 4 bases and J lost 4, with 12 bases in between. Per the germline V gene, CDR1 is SGHTA and CDR2 is FQGTGA. The CDR3 is CASSWAGPPDTQYF. CDR3 in DNA: TGTGCCAGCAGCTGGGCGGGACCGCCAGATACGCAGTATTTT.

The V call is TRBV6-1, the J call TRBJ2-3, with 10 positions matching TRBD2. CDR1 is MNHNS and CDR2 is SASEGT in the germline V gene. Trimming removed 5 bases from V and 3 bases from J; junction bases left unmatched: 8. This CDR3 comprises 16 residues. The CDR3 sequence: CASSPPAGGPTDTQYF. The CDR3 DNA reads as TGTGCCAGCAGTCCGCCAGCGGGGGGGCCGACAGATACGCAGTATTTT.

This clonotype was seen at least ten times. The chain combines TRBV30 with TRBJ1-1, with 8 nucleotides matching TRBD1. CDR1 and CDR2 from the germline V gene are GTSNPN and SVGIG (reference sequence). After removal of 5 bases from V and 1 base from J, the junction contained 3 bases not matched to a gene. CDR3 length equals 13 residues. In DNA form, the CDR3 reads TGTGCCTGGGGGACAGGCAAGAACACTGAAGCTTTCTTT. Its protein is CAWGTGKNTEAFF.

This clonotype was recorded many times. This chain's CDR3 is CASSLLAGGDGYTF. As DNA, the CDR3 is TGTGCCAGCAGCCTCCTTGCCGGGGGCGATGGCTACACCTTC. The chain is built from TRBV3-1 and TRBJ1-2; a weak D match, TRBD1 (6 bases). V was shortened by 4 bases and J by 6 bases, with 15 bases between the two germline ends. Germline CDR1 is LGHDT and CDR2 is YNNKEL (reference sequence). The CDR3 consists of 14 residues.

This clonotype was recorded a few times. The genes are TRBV20-1 and TRBJ2-1; 7 positions agree with TRBD1. J was trimmed by 5 bases and V by 7 bases; bases with no gene match: 5. Germline V CDR1 and CDR2: DFQATT, SNEGSKA (reference sequence). The CDR3 sequence is 12 residues long. The CDR3 here is CSVDRDNNEQFF. CDR3 DNA: TGCAGTGTCGACAGGGATAACAATGAGCAGTTCTTC.

This clonotype occurred many times. CDR3 DNA sequence: TGTGCCAGCAGTTATTTCGGGACAGGCGGGAACACTGAAGCTTTCTTT. It yields the protein CASSYFGTGGNTEAFF. The V and J genes are TRBV6-1 and TRBJ1-1, with TRBD1 matching over 8 bases. Trimming at V came to 5 bases and at J to 1 base, leaving 9 bases not matched to a gene. CDR3 length: 16 residues. Germline V gene data show CDR1 as MNHNS and CDR2 as SASEGT.

In its sample, this clonotype was seen many times. The gene calls are TRBV6-2 or TRBV6-3 and TRBJ2-7; TRBD1 agrees at 8 bases. The CDR3 is 17 amino acids. The germline CDR1 and CDR2 sequences are MNHEY and SVGEGT. Trimming cost V 2 bases and J 0 bases; bases outside gene matches: 9. The DNA of the CDR3 is TGTGCCAGCAGTTACGGCAGACAGGGGCGCCCCTCCTACGAGCAGTACTTC. The encoded protein is CASSYGRQGRPSYEQYF.

V is TRBV12-3 or TRBV12-4 and J is TRBJ1-6; D unclear. The CDR3 has 12 residues. The germline V and J ends were trimmed by 3 bases and 7 bases, with 4 bases remaining between them. The CDR3 DNA reads TGTGCCAGCAGTTTTCAGAATTCACCCCTCCACTTT. This gives the protein CASSFQNSPLHF.

This clonotype was counted ten times or more. V gene TRBV7-9 combines with J gene TRBJ2-7; no clear D gene. V was cut by 5 bases and J by 0 bases, with 11 bases left in between. The CDR3 length is 14 residues. Germline loops: CDR1 SEHNR, CDR2 FQNEAQ (reference sequence). CDR3 in DNA: TGTGCCAGCAGCGACGTGGACCGCTCCTACGAGCAGTACTTC. Its protein is CASSDVDRSYEQYF.

This clonotype was counted ten times or more. The chain employs TRBV2 and TRBJ2-2; 10 bases line up with TRBD1. Germline V gives CDR1 SNHLY, CDR2 FYNNEI. The CDR3 is 15 amino acids. With V trimmed by 5 bases and J by 4 bases, 4 bases remained unmatched. The CDR3 DNA sequence: TGTGCCAGCAGTTATAGGACAGGGGGCACCGGGGAGCTGTTTTTT. Amino acid sequence: CASSYRTGGTGELFF.

The rearrangement links TRBV9 to TRBJ2-2, with a possible D match to TRBD2 (5 bases). This CDR3 comprises 15 residues. Germline values: CDR1 SGDLS, CDR2 YYNGEE. Trimming left V 1 base short and J 1 base short, with 8 bases between. The CDR3 loop reads CASSVLGENTGELFF. CDR3 nucleotide sequence: TGTGCCAGCAGCGTATTGGGAGAGAACACCGGGGAGCTGTTTTTT.

V and J are TRBV6-2 or TRBV6-3 and TRBJ2-7, with D possibly being TRBD1 (6 bases). Looked up from germline, CDR1 is MNHEY and CDR2 is SVGEGT. The CDR3 sequence is 16 residues long. V was trimmed by 6 bases and J by 2 bases, leaving 20 bases between them. The CDR3 DNA is TGTGCCAGCAGGGCAACAGGGCCTAACCTAACCTACGAGCAGTACTTC. This gives the protein CASRATGPNLTYEQYF.

There are many counts of this clonotype. The CDR3 bases are TGTGCCAGCGCCCTAGAGCTGGATAGCAATCAGCCCCAGCATTTT. Its protein product is CASALELDSNQPQHF. The rearrangement links TRBV6-1 to TRBJ1-5, with unresolved D. This CDR3 region has 15 residues. Trimming took 8 bases from V and 0 from J, leaving 14 bases between them. Germline V gene data show CDR1 as MNHNS and CDR2 as SASEGT.

This clonotype was recorded at least ten times. This chain links TRBV18 with TRBJ1-1; D perhaps matches TRBD1 (6 bases). The germline V and J ends were trimmed by 8 bases and 7 bases, with 23 bases remaining between them. There are 15 residues in the CDR3. Looked up from germline, CDR1 is KGHSH and CDR2 is LQKENI. The CDR3 loop is CASTPNEGVKIEAFF. The CDR3 nucleotides are TGTGCCAGCACCCCAAATGAGGGGGTGAAGATTGAAGCTTTCTTT.

This clonotype was recorded a few times. This chain connects TRBV9 to TRBJ2-1; 7 bases are shared with TRBD1. The germline CDR1 and CDR2 sequences are SGDLS and YYNGEE. There are 16 residues in the CDR3. The junction had 10 bases not matched to a gene; V was cut back by 4 bases and J by 3 bases. The CDR3 loop reads CASSQSGTDLYNEQFF. CDR3 sequence (DNA): TGTGCCAGCAGCCAGTCGGGGACAGACCTCTACAATGAGCAGTTCTTC. Looking up the rest from reference TRBV9 and TRBJ2-1 gives the full variable domain: DSGVTQTPKHLITATGQRVTLRCSPRSGDLSVYWYQQSLDQGLQFLIQYYNGEERAKGNILERFSAQQFPDLHSELNLSSLELGDSALYFCASSQSGTDLYNEQFFGPGTRLTVL.

This clonotype was observed a handful of times. Written as DNA, the CDR3 is TGCAGTGCCGATCGACAGGGGGACTCCTACGAGCAGTACTTC. It yields the protein CSADRQGDSYEQYF. This chain uses TRBV20-1 with TRBJ2-7; 9 bases match TRBD1. This CDR3 spans 14 amino acids. V lost 6 bases to trimming and J lost 0 bases; unmatched junction nucleotides: 6. Germline CDR1 is DFQATT and CDR2 is SNEGSKA (reference sequence).

Comments on this clonotype: A read error may be the cause here, since a much bigger clone is one base away. The chain has TRBV12-3 or TRBV12-4 and TRBJ1-1; 9 bases agree with TRBD1. The CDR3 is 16 amino acids. As DNA, the CDR3 is TGTGCCAGCAGTCTGGGACAGGGAGCGGGGAACACTGAAGTTTTCTTT. The encoded protein is CASSLGQGAGNTEVFF.

This clonotype has ten or more counts. The chain recombines TRBV5-1 with TRBJ2-2; tentatively, D is TRBD2 (6 bases). The CDR3 loop spans 15 amino acids. CDR1 is SGHRS, CDR2 YFSETQ, per germline. V was clipped by 4 bases and J by 5 bases, with 15 bases between them. The CDR3 nucleotides read TGCGCCAGCAGCGCCCGACTAGGATCGACCGGGGAGCTGTTTTTT. It yields the protein CASSARLGSTGELFF. Variable domain in full (rest from reference TRBV5-1 and TRBJ2-2): KAGVTQTPRYLIKTRGQQVTLSCSPISGHRSVSWYQQTPGQGLQFLFEYFSETQRNKGNFPGRFSGRQFSNSRSEMNVSTLELGDSALYLCASSARLGSTGELFFGEGSRLTVL.

Only a few counts were recorded for this clonotype. V usage is TRBV6-1 and J usage is TRBJ2-2; a weak D match, TRBD2 (5 bases). The V and J ends lost 6 bases and 5 bases respectively, with 19 bases between them. This CDR3 is 16 amino acids long. Looked up from germline, CDR1 is MNHNS and CDR2 is SASEGT. Here the CDR3 DNA reads TGTGCCAGCAGCAACGGGAATCGGCCGGGGACCGGGGAGCTGTTTTTT. Its translation: CASSNGNRPGTGELFF.

This clonotype was picked up many times. The J gene is TRBJ1-1, the V gene TRBV18; 8 bases are a match to TRBD1. V gave up 6 bases and J gave up 2 bases; unmatched junction bases: 8. Germline V gives CDR1 KGHSH, CDR2 LQKENI. The CDR3 contains 15 residues. CDR3: CASSSQDRANTEAFF. CDR3 sequence (DNA): TGTGCCAGCTCCTCTCAGGACAGGGCTAACACTGAAGCTTTCTTT.

This clonotype turned up a few times. The CDR3 spells CASSQGLAGGRAYEQYF. The CDR3 bases are TGTGCCAGCAGCCAAGGGCTAGCGGGGGGGCGAGCCTACGAGCAGTACTTC. The J gene is TRBJ2-7, the V gene TRBV4-2; TRBD2 matches at 12 bases. The CDR3 contains 17 residues. With 1 base clipped from V and 2 bases from J, the junction kept 6 bases outside the gene matches. CDR1 is LGHNA, CDR2 YNFKEQ, per germline.

This clonotype has a count of ten or more. The rearrangement links TRBV12-3 or TRBV12-4 to TRBJ2-7; D not certain. This CDR3 spans 14 amino acids. Trimming took 3 bases from V and 4 from J, leaving 13 bases between them. For the CDR3, the DNA is TGTGCCAGCAGTTTCCGCAGTCCCCCTTACGAGCAGTACTTC. Translated: CASSFRSPPYEQYF.

The gene calls are TRBV19 and TRBJ2-2; D gene uncertain. CDR3 length: 16 amino acids. Germline V gene lookup returns CDR1 LNHDA and CDR2 SQIVND (reference sequence). V was clipped by 7 bases and J by 2 bases, with 17 bases between them. CDR3 region: CASTTDGPPNTGELFF. The CDR3 bases are TGTGCCAGTACTACCGACGGCCCCCCCAACACCGGGGAGCTGTTTTTT.

This clonotype was detected many times. This chain joins TRBV7-3 and TRBJ2-3; 10 nucleotides line up with TRBD1. Germline loops: CDR1 SGHTA, CDR2 FQGTGA. V gave up 6 bases and J gave up 3 bases; unmatched junction bases: 9. The CDR3 is 16 amino acids. CDR3 amino acids: CASSARTGGGTDTQYF. CDR3 nucleotide sequence: TGTGCCAGCAGTGCCCGGACAGGGGGAGGGACAGATACGCAGTATTTT.

This clonotype has ten or more counts. The chain uses TRBV5-6 and TRBJ2-3; the D is unclear. CDR3 length: 14 residues. The germline gives CDR1 SGHDT, CDR2 YYEEEE. V was shortened by 0 bases and J by 9 bases, with 14 bases between the two germline ends. This CDR3 is CASSLALIPDTQYF. CDR3 in DNA: TGTGCCAGCAGCTTGGCCTTAATACCGGACACGCAGTATTTT.